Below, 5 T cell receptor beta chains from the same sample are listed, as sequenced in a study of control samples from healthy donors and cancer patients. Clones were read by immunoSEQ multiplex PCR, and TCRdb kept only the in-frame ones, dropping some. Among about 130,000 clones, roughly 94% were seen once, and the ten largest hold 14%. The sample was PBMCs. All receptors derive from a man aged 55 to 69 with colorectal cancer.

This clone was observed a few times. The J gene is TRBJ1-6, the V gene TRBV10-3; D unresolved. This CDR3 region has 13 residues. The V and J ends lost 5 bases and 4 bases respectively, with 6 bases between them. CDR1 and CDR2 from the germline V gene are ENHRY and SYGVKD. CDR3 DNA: TGTGCCATCAGTTATAGTTATAATTCACCCCTCCACTTT. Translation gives CAISYSYNSPLHF.

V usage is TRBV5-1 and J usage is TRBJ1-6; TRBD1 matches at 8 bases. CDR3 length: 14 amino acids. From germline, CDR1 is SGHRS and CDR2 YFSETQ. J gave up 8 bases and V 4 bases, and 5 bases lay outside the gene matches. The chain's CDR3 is CASSQGASDSPLHF. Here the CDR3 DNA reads TGCGCCAGCAGCCAGGGGGCGAGCGATTCACCCCTCCACTTT. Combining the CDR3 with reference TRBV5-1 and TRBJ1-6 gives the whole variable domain KAGVTQTPRYLIKTRGQQVTLSCSPISGHRSVSWYQQTPGQGLQFLFEYFSETQRNKGNFPGRFSGRQFSNSRSEMNVSTLELGDSALYLCASSQGASDSPLHFGNGTRLTVT.

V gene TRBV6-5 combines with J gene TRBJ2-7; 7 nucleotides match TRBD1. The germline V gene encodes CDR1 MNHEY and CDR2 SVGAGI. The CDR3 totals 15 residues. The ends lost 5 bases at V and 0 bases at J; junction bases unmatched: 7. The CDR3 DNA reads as TGTGCCAGCAGTCCCGGGACAGTCCTCTCCTACGAGCAGTACTTC. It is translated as CASSPGTVLSYEQYF.

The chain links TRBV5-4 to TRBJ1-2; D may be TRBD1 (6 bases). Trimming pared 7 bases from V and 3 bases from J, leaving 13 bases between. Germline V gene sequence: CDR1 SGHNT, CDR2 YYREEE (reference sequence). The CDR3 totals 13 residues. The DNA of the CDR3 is TGTGCCAGCCGCAATGGGGGGCACTATGGCTACACCTTC. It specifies CASRNGGHYGYTF.

The CDR3 is CAWSVDRSGWANVLTF. The CDR3 DNA is TGTGCCTGGAGTGTGGATAGGTCTGGGTGGGCCAACGTCCTGACTTTC. The J gene is TRBJ2-6, the V gene TRBV30, with unresolved D. This CDR3 has 16 amino acids. V lost 0 bases and J lost 5, with 14 bases in between. CDR1 GTSNPN and CDR2 SVGIG come from the germline V gene (reference sequence).